Shown below are 15 T cell receptor beta chains from a single sample sequenced in a study of shared clonotypes between healthy human individuals. Libraries were prepared by immunoSEQ multiplex PCR; TCRdb keeps only in-frame clonotypes and omits some of them. The data show roughly 500,000 clones, 75% to 85% seen once. Sequenced: PBMCs. All receptors come from a woman in her forties in good health. Some clones in this sample may be carry-over from other donors' samples.

This clone appeared a single time. An end of the junction does not agree with germline; a read error may underlie this. The V call is TRBV6-6, the J call TRBJ2-1, with TRBD2 as a possible D gene (5 bases). The CDR3 is made up of 16 amino acids. Germline values: CDR1 MNHNY, CDR2 SVGAGI (reference sequence). The CDR3 loop is CASSYPDGGSCNEQFF. Written as DNA, the CDR3 is TGTGCCAGCAGTTACCCTGACGGAGGTTCCTGCAATGAGCAGTTCTTC.

This sequence joins TRBV10-3 and TRBJ1-1; D remains ambiguous. V was clipped by 2 bases and J by 6 bases, with 4 bases between them. Per the germline V gene, CDR1 is ENHRY and CDR2 is SYGVKD. This CDR3 comprises 11 residues. Here the CDR3 reads CAISEPPEAFF. Written as DNA, the CDR3 is TGTGCCATCAGTGAGCCCCCTGAAGCTTTCTTT.

This clone was seen a handful of times. V is TRBV6-5 and J is TRBJ1-1, with D hard to call. This CDR3 comprises 12 residues. Germline V lookup: CDR1 MNHEY, CDR2 SVGAGI. With 6 bases removed from V and 7 bases from J, the gap between germline ends came to 12 bases. CDR3 in amino acids: CASRKREGEAFF. In DNA, the CDR3 is TGTGCCAGCAGGAAGAGGGAGGGTGAAGCTTTCTTT.

This sequence joins TRBV7-2 and TRBJ2-3, with 7 bases lining up with TRBD2. Germline CDR1 reads SGHTA; CDR2 reads FQGNSA. The CDR3 runs 16 residues. V lost 1 base and J lost 0; bases outside the gene matches: 4. The CDR3 here is CASSLVPSGSTDTQYF. The CDR3 DNA sequence: TGTGCCAGCAGCTTAGTTCCTAGCGGTAGCACAGATACGCAGTATTTT. Full variable domain (outside the CDR3, taken from reference TRBV7-2 and TRBJ2-3): GAGVSQSPSNKVTEKGKDVELRCDPISGHTALYWYRQSLGQGLEFLIYFQGNSAPDKSGLPSDRFSAERTGGSVSTLTIQRTQQEDSAVYLCASSLVPSGSTDTQYFGPGTRLTVL.

The chain recombines TRBV10-2 with TRBJ1-5; TRBD1 is a possible D gene (5 bases). V shed 5 bases and J shed 6 bases, with 11 bases lying between them. Germline V gene sequence: CDR1 WSHSY, CDR2 SAAADI. The CDR3 loop spans 13 amino acids. The CDR3 sequence: CASSPGDGQPQHF. CDR3 coding DNA: TGCGCCAGCAGTCCGGGGGATGGTCAGCCCCAGCATTTT.

V and J are TRBV10-3 and TRBJ2-3; 12 nucleotides line up with TRBD2. From germline, CDR1 is ENHRY and CDR2 SYGVKD. J was trimmed by 5 bases and V by 6 bases; bases with no gene match: 3. This CDR3 comprises 14 residues. This CDR3 reads CAIRPGLAGDTQYF. The CDR3 bases are TGTGCCATCAGACCGGGACTAGCGGGAGATACGCAGTATTTT.

The V call is TRBV7-2, the J call TRBJ2-7; TRBD2 is a possible D gene (6 bases). The CDR3 contains 15 residues. Germline V gene data show CDR1 as SGHTA and CDR2 as FQGNSA. Trimming removed 1 base from V and 2 bases from J, with 12 bases in between. The CDR3 is CASSLGGGAAYEQYF. CDR3 nucleotides: TGTGCCAGCAGCTTAGGTGGCGGGGCTGCCTACGAGCAGTACTTC.

CDR3 in DNA: TGCGCCAGCAGTCAAAGTCTCCCCTCGGGTGGTGGCTACACCTTC. It translates to CASSQSLPSGGGYTF. The chain couples TRBV23-1 to TRBJ1-2, with D hard to call. TRBV23-1 belongs to the ORF category, with a function that is uncertain. V gave up 2 bases and J gave up 7 bases, with 17 bases separating them. This CDR3 is built from 15 residues.

The chain is built from TRBV5-1 and TRBJ1-1; D is uncertain. The CDR3 has 13 residues. Trimming took 4 bases from V and 3 from J, leaving 10 bases between them. CDR1 is SGHRS and CDR2 is YFSETQ in the germline V gene. The CDR3 spells CASSAAPDTEAFF. CDR3 DNA: TGCGCCAGCAGCGCGGCTCCGGACACTGAAGCTTTCTTT.

J is TRBJ2-7 and V is TRBV5-5, with D hard to call. Germline V gene data show CDR1 as SGHKS and CDR2 as YYEKEE (reference sequence). V lost 7 bases and J lost 3, with 14 bases in between. CDR3 length: 13 amino acids. This CDR3 is CASGREAFYEQYF. The CDR3 DNA sequence: TGTGCCAGCGGAAGGGAAGCTTTCTACGAGCAGTACTTC.

By sample fraction, this clone is medium-sized. The CDR3 nucleotides read TGTGCCAGCAGCTTGGTGGTCAAAAACTATGGCTACACCTTC. The encoded protein is CASSLVVKNYGYTF. The V gene is TRBV5-5, the J gene TRBJ1-2, with unresolved D. This CDR3 has 14 residues. The V end was cut by 0 bases, the J end by 2 bases, with 8 bases between. CDR1 SGHKS and CDR2 YYEKEE come from the germline V gene (reference sequence).

The chain uses TRBV5-1 and TRBJ1-6; possibly TRBD1 for D (6 bases). This CDR3 has 15 residues. V lost 1 base, J lost 6 bases, and 11 bases lay in between. Germline V lookup: CDR1 SGHRS, CDR2 YFSETQ. The CDR3 DNA reads as TGCGCCAGCAGCTTGCAGGGGCAGGGTAATTCACCCCTCCACTTT. Protein sequence: CASSLQGQGNSPLHF.

CDR3 in DNA: TGTGCCAGCAGTGATCGAGGATCGAGGGGGGAGACCCAGTACTTC. Translation gives CASSDRGSRGETQYF. The rearrangement links TRBV2 to TRBJ2-5, with a weak D call TRBD1 (6 bases). Germline values: CDR1 SNHLY, CDR2 FYNNEI. The CDR3 extends over 15 amino acids. V gave up 3 bases and J gave up 5 bases, with 16 bases separating them.

This sequence joins TRBV28 and TRBJ2-4; a possible D gene is TRBD1 (6 bases). V dropped 6 bases and J dropped 2 bases, with 11 bases sitting between them. Per the germline V gene, CDR1 is MDHEN and CDR2 is SYDVKM. This CDR3 has 14 residues. In DNA form, the CDR3 reads TGTGCCAGCAGACCTACAGGGTCCAAAAACATTCAGTACTTC. Protein product: CASRPTGSKNIQYF.

The genes are TRBV19 and TRBJ2-2; 14 bases are shared with TRBD2. CDR1 and CDR2 (germline): LNHDA, SQIVND (reference sequence). This CDR3 has 17 amino acids. Trimming cost V 6 bases and J 3 bases; bases outside gene matches: 6. The CDR3 loop is CASSRTSGRLDTGELFF. In DNA form, the CDR3 reads TGTGCCAGTAGCCGGACTAGCGGGAGGCTCGACACCGGGGAGCTGTTTTTT.